Sequencing of this TCR beta chain was carried out in a study of CD8 T cells in Susac syndrome. The CDR3 is 14 amino acids. Between the trimmed V and J ends, which lost 6 bases and 2 bases, there was a span of 13 bases. Germline assignment: CDR1 MNHEY and CDR2 SVGAGI. The RNA input was roughly 0.5 to 1 ug, and it was reverse transcribed with random hexamers. TCRdb independently ran MiXCR on the immunoSEQ multiplex PCR reads; one entry per CDR3 protein. The table includes fewer than 350,000 distinct CDR3 sequences, 65% to 90% detected once. Sequenced material: CD8+ T cells from PBMCs. V and J are TRBV6-5 and TRBJ1-1; D might be TRBD1 (5 bases). The clonotype was recovered from a human donor with multiple sclerosis. CDR3 DNA: TGTGCCAGCAGGGAATGGGACGGTAACACTGAAGCTTTCTTT. This gives the protein CASREWDGNTEAFF.